This T cell receptor (beta chain) comes out of a study of PD-1 blockade in mismatch repair-deficient tumors. Study context: Enrolled about 2013-2016, patients had progressing, pretreated mismatch repair-deficient cancers of 12 to 13 types.

PCR or immunohistochemistry showed mismatch repair deficiency in every enrolled patient. TCRs were sequenced from a few patients responding to pembrolizumab. Profiling relied on immunoSEQ multiplex PCR, and the TCRdb table lists in-frame clones only, not all of them. The table lists 95,000 to 150,000 clones, around 87% of them singletons. Remarks on this clone: Antigen specificity is unknown. The same CDR3 also results from other DNA sequences found in this sample.

Study conclusions and caveats: Tumor-resident clones, often undetectable pretreatment in blood, expanded then contracted after pembrolizumab.

The V and J ends lost 6 bases and 4 bases respectively, with 17 bases between them. The CDR3 is made up of 14 amino acids. The germline V gene encodes CDR1 SGHDT and CDR2 YYEEEE. This TCR was sampled from an adult with mismatch repair-deficient cancer. Sequencing was performed on peripheral blood, taken 44 weeks after starting pembrolizumab. This chain connects TRBV5-6 to TRBJ2-7; D may correspond to TRBD1 or TRBD2 (6 bases each). The CDR3 sequence: CASTGGAGAYEQYF. The CDR3 bases are TGTGCCAGCACCGGCGGGGCAGGGGCTTACGAGCAGTACTTC.